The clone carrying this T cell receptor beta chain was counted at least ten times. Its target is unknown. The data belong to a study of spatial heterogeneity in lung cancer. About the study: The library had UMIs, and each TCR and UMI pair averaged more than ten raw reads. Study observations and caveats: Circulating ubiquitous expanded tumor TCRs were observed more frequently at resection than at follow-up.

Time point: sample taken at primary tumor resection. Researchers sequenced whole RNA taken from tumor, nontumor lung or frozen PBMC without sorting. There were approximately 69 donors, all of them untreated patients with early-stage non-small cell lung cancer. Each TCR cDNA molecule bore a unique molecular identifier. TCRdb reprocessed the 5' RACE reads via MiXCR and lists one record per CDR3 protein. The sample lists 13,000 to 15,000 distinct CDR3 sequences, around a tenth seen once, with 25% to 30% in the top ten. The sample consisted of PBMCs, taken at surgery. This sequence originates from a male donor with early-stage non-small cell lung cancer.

The CDR3 is CASTKTGEYDNEQFF. DNA of the CDR3: TGTGCCAGCACCAAAACAGGGGAATACGACAATGAGCAGTTCTTC. This chain connects TRBV11-2 to TRBJ2-1, with 7 bases aligning to TRBD1. This CDR3 has 15 amino acids. The V gene end was trimmed by 7 bases and the J gene end by 5 bases; junction bases not matched to a gene: 11. Germline V gene data show CDR1 as SGHAT and CDR2 as FQNNGV.